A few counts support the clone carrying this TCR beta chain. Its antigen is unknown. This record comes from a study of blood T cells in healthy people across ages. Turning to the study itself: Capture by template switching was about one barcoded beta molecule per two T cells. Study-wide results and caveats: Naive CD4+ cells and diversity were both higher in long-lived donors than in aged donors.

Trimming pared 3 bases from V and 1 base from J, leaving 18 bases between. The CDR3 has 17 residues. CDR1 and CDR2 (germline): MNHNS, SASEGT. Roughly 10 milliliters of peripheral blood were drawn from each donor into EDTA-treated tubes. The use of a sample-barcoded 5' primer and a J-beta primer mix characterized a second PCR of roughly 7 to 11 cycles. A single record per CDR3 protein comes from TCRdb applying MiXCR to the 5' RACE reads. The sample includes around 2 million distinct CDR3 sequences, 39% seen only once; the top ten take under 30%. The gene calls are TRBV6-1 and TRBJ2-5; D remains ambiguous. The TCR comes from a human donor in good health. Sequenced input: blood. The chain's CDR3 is CASSDRAYLHIQETQYF. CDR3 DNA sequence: TGTGCCAGCAGTGACCGGGCCTACCTACATATCCAAGAGACCCAGTACTTC.